This record concerns one T cell receptor beta chain sequence. This sample stems from a study of beta chain features in type 1 diabetes. Expressed TCRB transcripts got sequenced, as all isolated RNA was reverse transcribed. TCRdb's table, derived via immunoSEQ multiplex PCR, lists solely in-frame clones and lacks some. The table lists fewer than 45,000 clones, roughly 64% of them singletons. Looked up from germline, CDR1 is SGHRS and CDR2 is YFSETQ. The V and J ends lost 5 bases and 6 bases, in that order; junction bases with no gene match: 4. This CDR3 is 14 amino acids long. The authors obtained over 95% purity in all sorted populations.

Sequenced: Tregs from blood. The chain has TRBV5-1 and TRBJ2-2; the match to TRBD2 covers 10 bases. This receptor was obtained from a woman aged 25 to 39 in good health. The CDR3 sequence: CASSGTSAPGELFF. The CDR3, as DNA: TGCGCCAGCAGTGGGACTAGCGCGCCCGGGGAGCTGTTTTTT.